This paragraph reports one T cell receptor (beta chain). Its antigen is as yet unknown. TCRB transcripts that were expressed got sequenced, as all of the isolated RNA had been reverse transcribed. Libraries were prepared by immunoSEQ multiplex PCR; TCRdb keeps only in-frame clonotypes and omits some of them. This repertoire shows about 230,000 clones, about 10% found once; its top ten account for just under 0.035%. These data originate in a study of beta chain features in type 1 diabetes. Whole-study findings and limits: In every one of the four CD4+ subsets, TCRB CDR3s were moderately but significantly shorter in Type 1 diabetes patients. More deletions and fewer insertions at VDJ junctions were seen in type 1 diabetes patients. PCR might favor shorter templates, equally in patients and controls.

Central memory, naive, regulatory and stem cell-like memory CD4+ cells were sorted by CD45RO/CCR7/CD25/CD127/CD95/CD27. The V gene lost 2 bases and the J gene lost 5 bases, with 12 bases spanning the gap. Germline V CDR1 and CDR2: MNHNS, SASEGT. This CDR3 region has 14 residues. The TCR was taken from a woman between 18 and 29 years old in good health. Sequencing used naive CD4+ T cells from blood. The gene calls are TRBV6-1 and TRBJ2-5; D gene ambiguous. The CDR3 region is CASSEFRSRETQYF. The CDR3 nucleotides are TGTGCCAGCAGTGAATTTCGGTCCCGGGAGACCCAGTACTTC.